This T cell receptor beta chain was retrieved from a study of blood T cells in healthy people across ages. Study-level background: Capture via template switching afforded approximately one barcoded beta molecule per two T cells. Whole-study results and caveats: Percentage of naive T cells showed a strong correlation with TCR beta diversity.

Comment on this clonotype: What it binds is not known.

With a J-beta primer mix and a sample-barcoded 5' primer, a second PCR ran roughly 6 to 11 cycles. One entry per CDR3 protein, called by TCRdb with MiXCR from the 5' RACE reads. The table records hundreds of thousands of distinct CDR3 sequences, about 59% of them present only once. Sequenced: blood. The clonotype comes from a man aged 30 to 39 in good health.

DNA of the CDR3: TGCAGTGCTAGAGAAACAAAACCCTTAGACACTGAAGCTTTCTTT. This translates into CSARETKPLDTEAFF. The genes are TRBV20-1 and TRBJ1-1; D gene unclear. Germline CDR1 is DFQATT and CDR2 is SNEGSKA (reference sequence). The CDR3 is 15 residues long. V was shortened by 0 bases and J by 3 bases, with 14 bases between the two germline ends.